This TCR beta chain was recovered during a study of T-cell reconstitution after alpha-beta-depleted transplantation in children. The CDR3 runs 16 residues. The germline CDR1 and CDR2 sequences are MDHEN and SYDVKM. With 7 bases removed from V and 1 base from J, the gap between germline ends came to 18 bases. Preparation of the TCRbeta library involved a method that used unique molecular identifiers. TCRdb reanalysed the PCR reads using MiXCR and keeps one entry per CDR3 protein. Here the sample spans around 140,000 distinct CDR3 sequences, 8.8% being singletons. This clonotype has only one observation. The antigen is undetermined. This may come from a read error, since a much larger clone is one base off. General observations from the study: Some patients' high day-60 TCRbeta diversity was attributed to recipient cells surviving conditioning. T-cell counts and diversity at one year following transplant were attributed mainly to newly produced T cells.

The chain employs TRBV28 and TRBJ2-3; tentative D call: TRBD2 (6 bases). The sample here was PBMCs, mostly from graft donor cells, taken 180 days after TCRalphabeta/CD19-depleted stem cell transplant. The receptor comes from a female patient aged 2-10 years who had a stem cell transplant for congenital amegakaryocytic thrombocytopenia, so the T cells may come from the graft donor. The CDR3 DNA reads TGTGCCAGCACCATCCCTAGGGCTAGCGGCACAGATACGCAGTATTTT. Translated: CASTIPRASGTDTQYF.